Reported below is one TCR beta chain. The data belong to a study of blood T cell repertoires in COVID-19. Turning to the study itself: From the United States, Italy and Spain came samples of acute and convalescent COVID-19. Sources were T cells, B-cell-depleted T cells, or PBMCs; the material itself was cDNA or gDNA.

Some clones are missing from TCRdb's copy, which holds only in-frame ones; the method was immunoSEQ multiplex PCR. The table includes around 50,000 clones, 70% to 90% detected once. The CDR3 has 15 residues. Trimming took 6 bases from V and 1 from J, leaving 14 bases between them. Germline CDR1 is SGHTA and CDR2 is FQGNSA. This TCR came from a man aged 45-65 years with active COVID-19. Sequences were obtained from peripheral blood. The gene calls are TRBV7-2 and TRBJ2-3, with D unclear. The DNA for the CDR3 is TGTGCCAGCAGTTACGACCTCAGGCGCACAGATACGCAGTATTTT. It translates to CASSYDLRRTDTQYF.